Sequencing of this TCR beta chain was carried out in a study of blood T cell repertoires in COVID-19 (dated by TCRdb to 2020 to 2022). At the level of the whole study: Samples covering the acute and convalescent phases of COVID-19 were provided by collaborators in the United States, Italy and Spain. The material from the prospective study consisted of cDNA or gDNA derived from T cells, B-cell-depleted T cells, or PBMCs. Subjects who had been exposed to COVID-19, were actively infected with it, or had recovered from it provided the deeply sampled blood TCRbeta repertoires that made up the dataset. The repertoires were released in a freely available public database meant as a resource for research on the immune response to SARS-CoV-2. Samples came from the ongoing ImmuneRACE study (first 160 participants) plus 1,254 subjects from 6 global collaborators. The sample metadata nearly always contained a de-identified subject ID, COVID-19 status, age in years and sex. HLA class I and class II types, where available, came from metadata supplied by the sample provider rather than from assay-based typing. Findings and caveats that apply to the study as a whole: The amount of clinical and demographic metadata varied by source and participant and was provided uncurated.

TCRbeta CDR3 regions were amplified from genomic DNA using the immunoSEQ Assay, a bias-controlled multiplex PCR. On the study's bioinformatics: The number of nucleated cells in each sample was estimated from the amplification of reference gene primers within the assay. Sequence reads were collapsed and filtered to measure the absolute abundance of every unique TCRbeta CDR3 rearrangement. For each sample, productive Simpson clonality was calculated as the square root of Simpson's diversity index across productive rearrangements. TCRdb re-hosts the immuneACCESS table, in-frame sequences only. Its copies lack some clones; in the studies checked, an unresolved V gene accounts for under half of them, and the cause for the rest is not known. That table is the source of V, J and clone size, and D and trimming were worked out from the DNA. Counted in this sample were about 140,000 clones; approximately 78% of them appeared once. The ten largest clones add up to roughly 9.7% of the sample.

Samples from volunteer blood donors who had recovered from COVID-19 were contributed by a second Seattle source. Each collaborating institution followed its own protocols to collect whole blood in K2EDTA tubes. For TCRbeta analysis, collaborators shipped samples as frozen whole blood, isolated PBMCs, or DNA extracted from either of those sample types. Via the germline V gene, CDR1 is MDHEN and CDR2 SYDVKM. From V the trimming removes 2 bases and from J it removes 8 bases, while the gene matches leave 13 bases of the junction unaccounted for. The CDR3 runs 16 residues from the cysteine to the phenylalanine. Only CDR3 DNA remains: 48 bases, in frame from the first base. To note about this clone: The antigen it binds to is not known. No clone much larger than this one lies a single base away; base qualities are absent.

This sequence originates from a man between 60 and 75 years old who had recovered from COVID-19. The rearrangement joined TRBV28 to TRBJ1-2; TRBD1 aligns with 8 central bases. The sequencing input was peripheral blood. The CDR3 protein is CASSLVSPGQAGGYTF. The nucleotide sequence is given as TGTGCCAGCAGTTTAGTCTCTCCGGGACAGGCGGGGGGCTACACCTTC.